The 8 T cell receptor beta chains below were found in one sample sequenced in a study of response to subunit inactivated influenza vaccine. TCRdb re-derived calls from the RT-PCR reads in MiXCR, one entry per CDR3 protein. The data show around 320,000 distinct CDR3 sequences, with 22% seen just once and 10% held by the top ten. This specimen was PBMCs from blood, taken about 19 months after vaccination. All receptors derive from a man between 50 and 69 years old who received an inactivated influenza vaccine.

The chain has TRBV6-5 and TRBJ1-1; TRBD1 might be the D (5 bases). The CDR3 runs 17 residues. Germline V gene sequence: CDR1 MNHEY, CDR2 SVGAGI. V was trimmed by 0 bases and J by 5 bases, leaving 19 bases between them. The CDR3 spells CASSYSSRTPRGTEAFF. The CDR3 nucleotides read TGTGCCAGCAGTTACTCGTCGAGGACACCCCGAGGGACTGAAGCTTTCTTT.

CDR3 nucleotide sequence: TGTGCCAGCAGTTTGGAGGGGGTCACTGGCTACACCTTC. Protein: CASSLEGVTGYTF. The chain has TRBV12-3 or TRBV12-4 and TRBJ1-2; possible D gene TRBD1, 6 bases. V lost 3 bases, J lost 7 bases, and 12 bases lay in between. This CDR3 has 13 residues.

The chain couples TRBV30 to TRBJ1-2; D gene uncertain. The CDR3 contains 13 residues. The germline CDR1 and CDR2 sequences are GTSNPN and SVGIG (reference sequence). V shed 2 bases and J shed 7 bases, with 14 bases lying between them. Here the CDR3 reads CAWSWRVHRGYTF. The CDR3 DNA reads TGTGCCTGGAGTTGGCGGGTGCACCGTGGCTACACCTTC.

The sample holds many counts of this clonotype. V is TRBV6-6 and J is TRBJ1-5; D is unclear. Per germline, CDR1 MNHNY and CDR2 SVGAGI (reference sequence). The ends were cut back, 5 bases at V and 9 bases at J, with 14 bases in the middle. This CDR3 has 13 residues. The CDR3 DNA reads as TGTGCCAGCAGTCCGGGCCCCCCGGGGCCCCAGCATTTT. Protein product: CASSPGPPGPQHF.

V gene TRBV20-1 combines with J gene TRBJ2-3; 13 bases match TRBD2. Germline lookup yields CDR1 DFQATT and CDR2 SNEGSKA (reference sequence). The CDR3 covers 15 residues. V shed 4 bases, J shed 2 bases, and the junction held 3 bases outside the gene matches. CDR3 bases: TGCAGTGCTATGGGGACTAGCGGGGACACAGATACGCAGTATTTT. This gives the protein CSAMGTSGDTDTQYF.

The genes are TRBV2 and TRBJ2-3, with D possibly being TRBD1 (5 bases). CDR3 length equals 13 residues. V dropped 11 bases and J dropped 0 bases, with 12 bases sitting between them. CDR1 is SNHLY, CDR2 FYNNEI, per germline. The CDR3 region has the DNA TGTGCCTCCTCAGGGCAGAGCACAGATACGCAGTATTTT. It yields the protein CASSGQSTDTQYF.

This clonotype was recorded a few times. The CDR3 coding sequence is TGTGCCAGGGACAGGGGTCCGCTCTACAATGAGCAGTTCTTC. Translating gives CARDRGPLYNEQFF. The chain combines TRBV5-4 with TRBJ2-1, with 9 nucleotides matching TRBD1. Trimming at V came to 8 bases and at J to 3 bases, leaving 6 bases not matched to a gene. The CDR3 runs 14 residues. CDR1 is SGHNT, CDR2 YYREEE, per germline (reference sequence).

A few counts support this clonotype. Its ends do not fully match the called genes, so a read error is possible. J is TRBJ1-4 and V is TRBV7-2, with D perhaps matching TRBD1 (6 bases). The CDR3 spans 16 residues. Germline V gene lookup returns CDR1 SGHTA and CDR2 FQGNSA. In nucleotides, the CDR3 is TGTGCCAGCAGCTTAGAGTACAGGGAAGGGAATGGAAAACTGTTTTTT. It encodes CASSLEYREGNGKLFF.